These T cell receptor beta chains were read from a single sample in a study of blood T cell repertoires in COVID-19. Assay used: immunoSEQ multiplex PCR; TCRdb lists only in-frame clones, some missing. The sample yields approximately 310,000 clones, 80% to 90% seen once. Input material: peripheral blood. These receptors were collected from a middle-aged man with active or convalescent COVID-19. CDR3s include the opening cysteine and the closing phenylalanine or tryptophan. D genes are given only for firm matches. Clone size is shown for a subset of rows, as once, few, many or a class of expanded clone.

d_gene	v_gene	abundance	j_gene	CDR3aa	CDR3nt
.	TRBV4-1	few	TRBJ2-7	CASSQVPGGSSYEQYF	TGCGCCAGCAGCCAAGTTCCAGGGGGGAGCTCCTACGAGCAGTACTTC
.	TRBV9	once	TRBJ1-1	CASSVGGNMNTEAFF	TGTGCCAGCAGCGTCGGGGGGAACATGAACACTGAAGCTTTCTTT
.	TRBV7-9	.	TRBJ1-5	CASPSQPQHF	TGTGCCAGCCCGAGTCAGCCCCAGCATTTT
.	TRBV3-1/TRBV3-2	.	TRBJ1-2	CASSPTNYGYTF	TGTGCCAGCAGCCCAACTAACTATGGCTACACCTTC
.	TRBV7-9	.	TRBJ2-7	CASSRDSPKQYF	TGTGCCAGCAGCCGGGACTCTCCTAAGCAGTACTTC
.	TRBV2	.	TRBJ1-5	CASSSQGLSNQPQHF	TGTGCCAGCAGTTCACAGGGTCTGAGCAATCAGCCCCAGCATTTT
TRBD1	TRBV6-5	once	TRBJ1-6	CASRRQGLDASPLHF	TGTGCCAGCAGAAGACAGGGCCTGGATGCTTCACCCCTCCACTTT
TRBD1	TRBV5-6	.	TRBJ1-2	CASSLESGGNGYTF	TGTGCCAGCAGCTTGGAGTCAGGGGGCAATGGCTACACCTTC
TRBD2	TRBV5-4	.	TRBJ2-5	CASSSRTSGGQETQYF	TGTGCCAGCAGCTCGCGGACTAGCGGGGGCCAAGAGACCCAGTACTTC
TRBD2	TRBV5-8	.	TRBJ2-7	CASSRGLAAYEQYF	TGTGCCAGCAGCAGAGGACTAGCGGCCTACGAGCAGTACTTC
.	TRBV16	.	TRBJ1-3	CASSPAGNTIYF	TGTGCCAGCAGTCCGGCTGGAAACACCATATATTTT
TRBD1	TRBV4-1	.	TRBJ1-5	CASSRAGQELDQPQHF	TGCGCCAGCAGCCGAGCGGGACAGGAGCTAGATCAGCCCCAGCATTTT
TRBD2	TRBV25-1	.	TRBJ2-1	CASARGILAGVSEQFF	TGTGCCAGCGCCCGCGGTATTCTAGCGGGAGTATCTGAGCAGTTCTTC
.	TRBV25-1	.	TRBJ2-3	CASSESGPGYRADTQYF	TGTGCCAGCAGTGAATCGGGGCCAGGTTACAGGGCAGATACGCAGTATTTT
.	TRBV5-1	once	TRBJ2-3	CASRSLDTQYF	TGCGCCAGCAGGTCGTTAGATACGCAGTATTTT
TRBD1	TRBV24-1	.	TRBJ1-2	CATSESGQGDYGYTF	TGTGCCACCAGTGAGTCAGGACAGGGGGACTATGGCTACACCTTC
.	TRBV30	few	TRBJ2-3	CAWSVTDSSTDTQYF	TGTGCCTGGAGTGTAACTGACTCTAGCACAGATACGCAGTATTTT
.	TRBV27	.	TRBJ1-6	CASSRVPNSPLHF	TGTGCCAGCAGCCGGGTGCCTAATTCACCCCTCCACTTT
TRBD2	TRBV28	.	TRBJ2-7	CASSPMGGTLKQQYF	TGTGCCAGCAGCCCCATGGGAGGGACTTTAAAACAGCAGTACTTC
.	TRBV4-1	.	TRBJ2-3	CASSQDSNTDTQYF	TGCGCCAGCAGCCAAGATAGCAACACAGATACGCAGTATTTT
.	TRBV2	.	TRBJ2-7	CASSESTGWDYEQYF	TGTGCCAGCAGTGAATCTACAGGGTGGGACTACGAGCAGTACTTC
TRBD2	TRBV28	.	TRBJ2-2	CASSTSGGAVGELFF	TGTGCCAGCAGCACTAGCGGGGGGGCCGTCGGGGAGCTGTTTTTT
TRBD1	TRBV13	.	TRBJ1-2	CASSLAVTGGFGGYTF	TGTGCCAGCAGCTTAGCCGTGACAGGGGGCTTTGGTGGCTACACCTTC
TRBD1	TRBV27	.	TRBJ2-3	CATTRGLETDTQYF	TGTGCCACCACCAGGGGGCTAGAGACAGATACGCAGTATTTT
TRBD1	TRBV9	.	TRBJ1-4	CASSPDRYNEKLFF	TGTGCCAGCAGCCCGGACAGGTATAATGAAAAACTGTTTTTT
.	TRBV28	.	TRBJ1-1	CASSSPQGWGTEAFF	TGTGCCAGCAGTTCTCCACAGGGTTGGGGCACTGAAGCTTTCTTT
TRBD1	TRBV7-9	.	TRBJ1-5	CASSPNSDRIDSNQPQHF	TGTGCCAGCAGCCCCAACTCGGACAGGATAGATAGCAATCAGCCCCAGCATTTT
.	TRBV30	.	TRBJ2-5	CAWSVRMEGTQYF	TGTGCCTGGAGTGTAAGGATGGAGGGGACCCAGTACTTC
TRBD1	TRBV28	.	TRBJ1-4	CASTRQGAVEKLFF	TGTGCCAGCACTAGACAGGGGGCGGTAGAAAAACTGTTTTTT
.	TRBV6-5	.	TRBJ2-2	CATVRPGDNTGELFF	TGTGCCACTGTCCGTCCCGGGGATAACACCGGGGAGCTGTTTTTT
TRBD1	TRBV19	.	TRBJ1-5	CASTDRENQPQHF	TGTGCCAGTACGGACAGGGAGAATCAGCCCCAGCATTTT
TRBD1	TRBV28	.	TRBJ1-2	CASSTRQGPTF	TGTGCCAGCAGTACTCGACAGGGACCCACCTTC
.	TRBV28	.	TRBJ1-5	CASRVRFQPQHF	TGTGCCAGCAGGGTCAGGTTCCAGCCCCAGCATTTT
.	TRBV3-1/TRBV3-2	.	TRBJ1-1	CASSRLTAPNLNTEAFF	TGTGCCAGCAGCCGACTCACGGCCCCAAATCTGAACACTGAAGCTTTCTTT
TRBD1	TRBV10-3	.	TRBJ1-2	CAITGGVDGYTF	TGTGCCATCACAGGGGGAGTAGATGGCTACACCTTC
TRBD2	TRBV28	.	TRBJ2-5	CASSLRRASGQETQYF	TGTGCCAGCAGTTTAAGGCGGGCTAGCGGACAAGAGACCCAGTACTTC
TRBD2	TRBV7-7	.	TRBJ2-1	CASSPFGGGFNEQFF	TGTGCCAGCAGCCCATTTGGGGGAGGGTTCAATGAGCAGTTCTTC
.	TRBV9	.	TRBJ1-2	CASSPSTGPYGYTF	TGTGCCAGCAGCCCCAGCACAGGACCCTATGGCTACACCTTC
.	TRBV27	.	TRBJ1-5	CASTSMSTYQPQHF	TGTGCCAGCACCTCAATGTCGACTTATCAGCCCCAGCATTTT
.	TRBV9	.	TRBJ2-3	CASSVATQGRGTDTQYF	TGTGCCAGCAGCGTAGCTACGCAGGGTCGAGGCACAGATACGCAGTATTTT
.	TRBV5-1	.	TRBJ1-1	CASSSNTGSNTEAFF	TGCGCCAGCAGCTCGAATACCGGGAGCAACACTGAAGCTTTCTTT
.	TRBV28	.	TRBJ1-1	CASRKTGKAEAFF	TGTGCCAGCAGAAAAACAGGGAAAGCTGAAGCTTTCTTT
.	TRBV5-6	.	TRBJ2-2	CASSPTTGELFF	TGTGCCAGCAGCCCGACTACCGGGGAGCTGTTTTTT
.	TRBV7-6	.	TRBJ1-2	CASSRGSLYGYTF	TGTGCCAGCAGCCGCGGCAGTCTATATGGCTACACCTTC
.	TRBV19	few	TRBJ1-2	CASSLRDTFWSGYTF	TGTGCCAGTAGTCTCCGGGACACCTTTTGGTCAGGCTACACCTTC
.	TRBV5-8	.	TRBJ1-1	CASSRTGYSEAFF	TGTGCCAGCAGCAGAACAGGGTACAGTGAAGCTTTCTTT
TRBD1	TRBV28	.	TRBJ1-2	CASSSRDRGGYTF	TGTGCCAGCAGTTCCCGGGACAGGGGTGGCTACACCTTC
TRBD1	TRBV3-1/TRBV3-2	once	TRBJ1-1	CASSPGGFMTEAFF	TGTGCCAGCAGCCCAGGGGGCTTTATGACTGAAGCTTTCTTT